The 24 T cell receptor beta chains given below trace back to one sample, sequenced in a study of a mutant IDH1 vaccine in newly diagnosed glioma. Time point here: week 35, safety follow-up. Vaccinated patients received 300 ug of mutant IDH1 20-mer peptide per dose, with topical imiquimod. The antigens for these receptors are not known. Profiled with immunoSEQ multiplex PCR; TCRdb holds only in-frame clones, not every one. Of about 69,000 clones listed, around 86% are singletons. Sequences were derived from PBMCs, sampled from a glioma patient whose treatment included an IDH1 peptide vaccine. The receptor source for this set is a man aged 25 to 40 with glioma.

This clone came up once. This chain joins TRBV5-1 and TRBJ1-2; 8 bases fit TRBD1. Germline V gene lookup returns CDR1 SGHRS and CDR2 YFSETQ. CDR3 size: 13 residues. The V gene end was trimmed by 3 bases and the J gene end by 10 bases; junction bases not matched to a gene: 8. CDR3 sequence: CASSWDRLMDYTF. DNA for the CDR3: TGCGCCAGCAGCTGGGACAGGCTCATGGACTACACCTTC.

This chain connects TRBV7-3 to TRBJ1-4; no definite D call. Trimming cost V 5 bases and J 3 bases, with 7 bases left between them. Per the germline V gene, CDR1 is SGHTA and CDR2 is FQGTGA. The CDR3 extends over 13 amino acids. Written as DNA, the CDR3 is TGTGCCAGCAGCCCGGGCTCTAATGAAAAACTGTTTTTT. Translated, it gives CASSPGSNEKLFF.

The gene calls are TRBV4-3 and TRBJ1-4; D unclear. Deletions cut 4 bases from V and 8 bases from J, with 11 bases between. The CDR3 totals 13 residues. Germline loops: CDR1 LGHNA, CDR2 YSLEER. The CDR3 DNA follows: TGCGCCAGCAGCCTGACGGTACGGGAAAAACTGTTTTTT. Translation gives CASSLTVREKLFF.

This clone was picked up a small number of times. The chain combines TRBV30 with TRBJ1-2, with a tentative D call TRBD1 (6 bases). The CDR3 sequence is 13 residues long. The germline V gene has CDR1 GTSNPN and CDR2 SVGIG (reference sequence). Trimming left V 1 base short and J 7 bases short, with 13 bases between. CDR3 nucleotide sequence: TGTGCCTGGAGTGGCTATGCAGGGGTTGGCTACACCTTC. This gives the protein CAWSGYAGVGYTF.

This chain uses TRBV5-1 with TRBJ1-1, with D unclear. CDR1 is SGHRS, CDR2 YFSETQ, per germline. V shed 0 bases and J shed 2 bases, with 8 bases lying between them. The CDR3 covers 14 residues. The CDR3 bases are TGCGCCAGCAGCTTGGAGAGGCTAAACACTGAAGCTTTCTTT. This gives the protein CASSLERLNTEAFF.

The chain links TRBV6-5 to TRBJ1-1, with TRBD1 matching 8 bases. The CDR3 contains 11 residues. The V gene's germline CDR1 is MNHEY and CDR2 SVGAGI. V shed 6 bases, J shed 8 bases, and the junction held 2 bases outside the gene matches. This CDR3 is CASSWTGEAFF. The CDR3 bases are TGTGCCAGCAGCTGGACAGGGGAAGCTTTCTTT.

V gene TRBV7-9 combines with J gene TRBJ2-7, with 8 bases matching TRBD2. V gave up 5 bases and J gave up 3 bases; unmatched junction bases: 9. The CDR3 is 15 residues long. Germline-derived CDR1 and CDR2 are SEHNR and FQNEAQ (reference sequence). In nucleotides, the CDR3 is TGTGCCAGCAGCCCCTCGGGGGGGCTAGGCTACGAGCAGTACTTC. Translated: CASSPSGGLGYEQYF.

This clone occurred once. The genes are TRBV5-4 and TRBJ2-7; D possibly matches TRBD1 or TRBD2 (5 bases each). Germline-derived CDR1 and CDR2 are SGHNT and YYREEE (reference sequence). V dropped 3 bases and J dropped 4 bases, with 17 bases sitting between them. CDR3 size: 15 residues. The DNA of the CDR3 is TGTGCCAGCAGCTCGGGACCCTCTCGGGTTTACGAGCAGTACTTC. It yields the protein CASSSGPSRVYEQYF.

This chain uses TRBV18 with TRBJ2-5; TRBD2 agrees at 9 bases. The CDR3 runs 14 residues. The germline V gene encodes CDR1 KGHSH and CDR2 LQKENI. Germline trimming cut 3 bases from V and 3 bases from J; bases unmatched to any gene: 2. Here the CDR3 DNA reads TGTGCCAGCTCACCCGTAGCGGGAGAAGAGACCCAGTACTTC. Amino acid sequence: CASSPVAGEETQYF.

The DNA for the CDR3 is TGCGCCAGCAGCCACCATAAGGGGGACACCGGGGAGCTGTTTTTT. Translation gives CASSHHKGDTGELFF. V and J are TRBV4-1 and TRBJ2-2; D might be TRBD1 (6 bases). Germline V lookup: CDR1 MGHRA, CDR2 YSYEKL. This CDR3 contains 15 residues. V was clipped by 3 bases and J by 3 bases, with 11 bases between them.

This sequence joins TRBV5-1 and TRBJ2-3, with 11 bases matching TRBD1. From germline, CDR1 is SGHRS and CDR2 YFSETQ. Trimming at V came to 0 bases and at J to 2 bases, leaving 2 bases not matched to a gene. The CDR3 consists of 16 residues. CDR3 amino acids: CASSLEDRGPTDTQYF. In DNA form, the CDR3 reads TGCGCCAGCAGCTTGGAGGACAGGGGGCCCACAGATACGCAGTATTTT.

The chain combines TRBV2 with TRBJ1-1; D is unresolved. The CDR3 runs to 13 residues. Trimming shortened V by 8 bases and J by 0 bases, and 10 bases separated the two germline ends. CDR1 is SNHLY and CDR2 is FYNNEI in the germline V gene. The CDR3 DNA reads TGTGCCAGCCGGGAGTCCCTGAACACTGAAGCTTTCTTT. This codes for CASRESLNTEAFF. The complete variable domain, with remaining parts taken from reference TRBV2 and TRBJ1-1, reads EPEVTQTPSHQVTQMGQEVILRCVPISNHLYFYWYRQILGQKVEFLVSFYNNEISEKSEIFDDQFSVERPDGSNFTLKIRSTKLEDSAMYFCASRESLNTEAFFGQGTRLTVV.

This chain uses TRBV7-2 with TRBJ2-7; TRBD1 or TRBD2 may be the D gene (5 bases each). Trimming shortened V by 4 bases and J by 8 bases, and 15 bases separated the two germline ends. CDR1 SGHTA and CDR2 FQGNSA come from the germline V gene. The length of the CDR3 is 13 residues. Written as DNA, the CDR3 is TGTGCCAGCAGCTCAAGACAGACTAAGAAGCAGTACTTC. It specifies CASSSRQTKKQYF.

The CDR3 region is CASSIRQTDTQYF. CDR3 nucleotides: TGTGCCAGTAGTATTCGGCAAACAGATACGCAGTATTTT. The genes are TRBV19 and TRBJ2-3, with D hard to call. Germline V gene sequence: CDR1 LNHDA, CDR2 SQIVND (reference sequence). The CDR3 spans 13 residues. V was trimmed by 3 bases and J by 3 bases, leaving 7 bases between them.

The chain carries TRBV7-2 and TRBJ2-3; 7 bases agree with TRBD2. The CDR3 has 15 amino acids. V shed 4 bases, J shed 3 bases, and the junction held 7 bases outside the gene matches. From germline, CDR1 is SGHTA and CDR2 FQGNSA. The CDR3 loop is CASSWQRGETDTQYF. For the CDR3, the DNA is TGTGCCAGCAGCTGGCAGCGGGGAGAAACAGATACGCAGTATTTT. The full variable domain, with the rest looked up from reference TRBV7-2 and TRBJ2-3, is GAGVSQSPSNKVTEKGKDVELRCDPISGHTALYWYRQSLGQGLEFLIYFQGNSAPDKSGLPSDRFSAERTGGSVSTLTIQRTQQEDSAVYLCASSWQRGETDTQYFGPGTRLTVL.

J is TRBJ2-2 and V is TRBV6-1; the D gene is possibly TRBD1 (5 bases). Trimming took off 0 bases at V and 1 base at J, with 12 bases between the two ends. CDR1 and CDR2 from the germline V gene are MNHNS and SASEGT. CDR3 length: 17 residues. DNA for the CDR3: TGTGCCAGCAGTGAAGCGGGGTGGCAGGGGAACACCGGGGAGCTGTTTTTT. Its protein product is CASSEAGWQGNTGELFF.

V and J are TRBV5-1 and TRBJ2-1; 7 bases map to TRBD2. CDR3 size: 16 residues. V shed 0 bases, J shed 2 bases, and the junction held 5 bases outside the gene matches. Germline values: CDR1 SGHRS, CDR2 YFSETQ. CDR3 coding DNA: TGCGCCAGCAGCTTGGGCGGGAGCACCCCCTACAATGAGCAGTTCTTC. It yields the protein CASSLGGSTPYNEQFF.

The chain carries TRBV19 and TRBJ1-2; a possible D gene is TRBD1 (6 bases). The CDR3 consists of 13 residues. Germline values: CDR1 LNHDA, CDR2 SQIVND (reference sequence). Trimming took 6 bases from V and 4 from J, leaving 12 bases between them. This CDR3 is CASRQQGSYGYTF. The CDR3 DNA reads as TGTGCCAGTAGACAACAGGGCTCCTATGGCTACACCTTC.

The CDR3 sequence is CASSLEGGAETQYF. The CDR3 bases are TGTGCCAGCAGCTTAGAGGGAGGGGCGGAGACCCAGTACTTC. J is TRBJ2-5 and V is TRBV7-9, with 7 bases matching TRBD2. This CDR3 is 14 amino acids long. V shed 1 base and J 5 bases; nucleotides not matched to a gene: 4. Per the germline V gene, CDR1 is SEHNR and CDR2 is FQNEAQ (reference sequence).

The V call is TRBV15, the J call TRBJ2-1; 12 nucleotides align to TRBD2. V shed 3 bases, J shed 6 bases, and the junction held 18 bases outside the gene matches. The CDR3 runs to 20 residues. Germline CDR1 LNHNV, CDR2 YYDKDF (reference sequence). The CDR3 protein is CATSSDNLRTSGEKGNEQFF. DNA for the CDR3: TGTGCCACCAGCAGCGATAACCTGAGGACTAGCGGGGAGAAGGGCAATGAGCAGTTCTTC.

The V and J genes are TRBV27 and TRBJ2-7; TRBD2 aligns across 13 bases. Germline CDR1 reads MNHEY; CDR2 reads SMNVEV (reference sequence). V lost 7 bases and J lost 2; bases outside the gene matches: 5. The CDR3 runs 15 residues. In DNA form, the CDR3 reads TGTGCCAGCACCCGGGGACTAGCGGGGCCCTACGAGCAGTACTTC. It codes for CASTRGLAGPYEQYF.

Only one count was recorded for this clone. This chain links TRBV28 with TRBJ2-2; TRBD2 matches 7 bases. Germline V gene lookup returns CDR1 MDHEN and CDR2 SYDVKM. CDR3 size: 16 residues. V was clipped by 3 bases and J by 6 bases; unmatched bases: 10. CDR3 bases: TGTGCCAGCAGTTTGAACGGACTAGAATCATCCGGGGAGCTGTTTTTT. The encoded protein is CASSLNGLESSGELFF.

The rearrangement uses TRBV19 and TRBJ1-6; D is undetermined. This CDR3 region has 14 residues. V was trimmed by 6 bases and J by 3 bases, leaving 9 bases between them. CDR1 is LNHDA and CDR2 is SQIVND in the germline V gene (reference sequence). CDR3 in amino acids: CASRLQDYNSPLHF. As DNA, the CDR3 is TGTGCCAGTAGACTACAAGACTATAATTCACCCCTCCACTTT. The variable domain in full, with the rest retrieved from reference TRBV19 and TRBJ1-6, is DGGITQSPKYLFRKEGQNVTLSCEQNLNHDAMYWYRQDPGQGLRLIYYSQIVNDFQKGDIAEGYSVSREKKESFPLTVTSAQKNPTAFYLCASRLQDYNSPLHFGNGTRLTVT.

The V gene is TRBV21-1, the J gene TRBJ1-2; the listed D gene, TRBD1, was not tested against the DNA. TRBV21-1 is recorded as a pseudogene. The CDR3 has 22 amino acids. The CDR3 here is CASSKEGAKRQARMAFRGGYTF. In DNA form, the CDR3 reads TGTGCCAGCAGCAAAGAGGGGGCCAAAAGACAGGCCCGTATGGCTTTTAGAGGTGGCTACACCTTC.